This T cell receptor (beta chain) was recovered during a study of CD8+ T cells in alopecia areata. Study in general: Tofacitinib administration to treated patients was oral, at 5 to 10 mg twice daily.

RNA was extracted and reverse transcribed into cDNA as the sequencing template. Assay used: immunoSEQ multiplex PCR; TCRdb lists only in-frame clones, some missing. This sample has 210,000 or so clones; under 70% occur once, and the top ten carry approximately 1.2%. Stated treatment: oral pan-JAK inhibitor, 5-10 mg twice daily. Lesional scalp punch biopsies and peripheral blood came from alopecia areata patients. General study points: Many expanded lesional clones stayed in scalp and blood while on tofacitinib.

On this clone itself: The antigen is undetermined.

Germline CDR1 is SQVTM and CDR2 is ANQGSEA. The CDR3 is made up of 13 amino acids. Trimming took 7 bases from V and 6 from J, leaving 18 bases between them. The source of this sequence is a human donor with alopecia areata. The gene calls are TRBV29-1 and TRBJ1-1; D uncertain. Sequences were derived from CD4+ T cells sorted from blood, sampled around week 44, from a patient treated with tofacitinib. The CDR3 is CSGRRTEVSEAFF. CDR3 nucleotide sequence: TGCAGCGGCCGGAGGACGGAAGTTTCTGAAGCTTTCTTT.